The 20 T cell receptor beta chains below were found in one sample sequenced in a study of T cells expressing NK-cell markers. For each CDR3 protein, TCRdb gives one entry from its re-call of the 5' RACE reads, without DNA. This sample's clone table lists 450,000 to 600,000 distinct CDR3 sequences. The sequenced material came from blood T cells: a sorted CD56 or NKG2C T cell subset, CD4+ or CD8+ T cells, or bulk PBMC T cells (not recorded which). The receptors shown here come from a man between 18 and 29 years old in good health.

The V and J genes are TRBV7-6 and TRBJ2-1; TCRdb reports TRBD2, a call that lacks DNA to check it against. CDR3 length: 15 amino acids. CDR1 and CDR2 (germline): SGHVS, FNYEAQ. The CDR3 loop is CASSLGPGLGNEQFF.

The rearrangement joins TRBV12-3 or TRBV12-4 to TRBJ2-1; TCRdb names TRBD2, which stays unverified in the absence of DNA. The CDR3 totals 16 residues. CDR3 loop: CASSLITSGRGNEQFF.

V usage is TRBV7-3 and J usage is TRBJ2-3. Germline V gene data show CDR1 as SGHTA and CDR2 as FQGTGA. The CDR3 extends over 15 amino acids. CDR3 region: CASSPNGRVLDTQYF. The variable domain in full, with the rest retrieved from reference TRBV7-3 and TRBJ2-3, is GAGVSQTPSNKVTEKGKYVELRCDPISGHTALYWYRQSLGQGPEFLIYFQGTGAADDSGLPNDRFFAVRPEGSVSTLKIQRTERGDSAVYLCASSPNGRVLDTQYFGPGTRLTVL.

V gene TRBV4-1 combines with J gene TRBJ2-7; with no DNA, the TCRdb D assignment of TRBD1 cannot be verified. This CDR3 comprises 16 residues. CDR1 and CDR2 (germline): MGHRA, YSYEKL. The CDR3 loop reads CASSPTPGQGFREQYF.

CDR3 in amino acids: CASSYQGAGGDGYTF. J is TRBJ1-2 and V is TRBV7-2; without DNA, the TCRdb call of TRBD1 cannot be checked. Germline values: CDR1 SGHTA, CDR2 FQGNSA. The CDR3 runs 15 residues.

The rearrangement joins TRBV20-1 to TRBJ2-3; TCRdb designates TRBD2, a call that cannot be tested without DNA. Germline values: CDR1 DFQATT, CDR2 SNEGSKA (reference sequence). This CDR3 has 16 residues. The chain's CDR3 is CSAPRVAGEGTDTQYF.

CDR3 amino acids: CASTQSQTGVRDTQYF. This chain connects TRBV27 to TRBJ2-3; TCRdb's D gene call, TRBD1, goes unchecked for lack of DNA. Germline loops: CDR1 MNHEY, CDR2 SMNVEV (reference sequence). The CDR3 sequence is 16 residues long.

The chain links TRBV29-1 to TRBJ2-2; without DNA, the TCRdb call of TRBD1 cannot be checked. CDR1 is SQVTM and CDR2 is ANQGSEA in the germline V gene. The CDR3 length is 13 residues. CDR3 protein: CSASRQYTGELFF.

The rearrangement joins TRBV15 to TRBJ2-4; TCRdb lists TRBD1, though no DNA is available to test this call. Germline-derived CDR1 and CDR2 are LNHNV and YYDKDF (reference sequence). The CDR3 runs 15 residues. The CDR3 sequence: CATSRRGQGGNIQYF.

V is TRBV6-1 and J is TRBJ2-2; with no DNA, the TCRdb D assignment of TRBD1 cannot be verified. Germline loops: CDR1 MNHNS, CDR2 SASEGT. This CDR3 spans 14 amino acids. The CDR3 region is CASQTGISAGELFF.

This chain connects TRBV11-3 to TRBJ2-2; TCRdb gives TRBD1 as the D gene, but with no DNA this cannot be confirmed. The CDR3 runs to 16 residues. Germline loops: CDR1 SGHNT, CDR2 YENEEA. CDR3 residues: CATPNNRDTNTGELFF.

CDR3: CASSFSGLAGLNEQFF. The V call is TRBV28, the J call TRBJ2-1; without DNA, the TCRdb call of TRBD2 cannot be checked. This CDR3 is built from 16 residues. In germline, CDR1 is MDHEN, CDR2 SYDVKM.

The V gene is TRBV18, the J gene TRBJ1-1. The CDR3 contains 14 residues. CDR1 and CDR2 (germline): KGHSH, LQKENI. The CDR3 here is CASSPGHPNTEAFF. Looking up the rest from reference TRBV18 and TRBJ1-1 gives the full variable domain: NAGVMQNPRHLVRRRGQEARLRCSPMKGHSHVYWYRQLPEEGLKFMVYLQKENIIDESGMPKERFSAEFPKEGPSILRIQQVVRGDSAAYFCASSPGHPNTEAFFGQGTRLTVV.

The chain carries TRBV5-6 and TRBJ2-1; TCRdb outputs TRBD2, but without DNA this stays unchecked. CDR1 and CDR2 (germline): SGHDT, YYEEEE. There are 13 residues in the CDR3. The CDR3 is CASSKRLAPEQFF.

This chain uses TRBV10-3 with TRBJ2-3; the TRBD2 assignment by TCRdb is unverifiable without DNA. The CDR3 sequence is 18 residues long. The germline gives CDR1 ENHRY, CDR2 SYGVKD. Here the CDR3 reads CAISEWSTSGRGPDTQYF.

The CDR3 spells CATSRGQYEQYF. V gene TRBV7-9 combines with J gene TRBJ2-7; lacking DNA, the TRBD1 call made by TCRdb goes unchecked. This CDR3 has 12 amino acids. CDR1 and CDR2 (germline): SEHNR, FQNEAQ (reference sequence).

The chain recombines TRBV20-1 with TRBJ1-2; TCRdb selects TRBD1, and the lack of DNA leaves this call unchecked. Germline V gene sequence: CDR1 DFQATT, CDR2 SNEGSKA (reference sequence). This CDR3 region has 13 residues. The CDR3 here is CSAYSGGKGSYTF.

The chain is built from TRBV12-3 or TRBV12-4 and TRBJ2-4. CDR3 size: 15 residues. CDR3 region: CASSVDVLAKNIQYF.

V is TRBV5-6 and J is TRBJ2-5; lacking DNA, the TRBD2 call made by TCRdb goes unchecked. Germline V CDR1 and CDR2: SGHDT, YYEEEE. The CDR3 is 17 amino acids. The CDR3 sequence: CASSLGTSSGSGETQYF.

J is TRBJ1-1 and V is TRBV5-1; TCRdb reports TRBD1, a call that lacks DNA to check it against. In germline, CDR1 is SGHRS, CDR2 YFSETQ. The CDR3 is 15 amino acids. CDR3 in amino acids: CASSRGQDLTFEAFF. The full variable domain, completed using reference TRBV5-1 and TRBJ1-1, is KAGVTQTPRYLIKTRGQQVTLSCSPISGHRSVSWYQQTPGQGLQFLFEYFSETQRNKGNFPGRFSGRQFSNSRSEMNVSTLELGDSALYLCASSRGQDLTFEAFFGQGTRLTVV.